One sample yielded the 13 T cell receptor beta chains listed below, sequenced in a study of shared clonotypes between healthy human individuals. The protocol was immunoSEQ multiplex PCR, while the TCRdb copy is restricted to in-frame clones and leaves out a portion. This table holds some 1,400,000 clones, approximately 97% found once. Specimen: naive CD4+ T cells sorted from blood. Subset denoted: CD45RA+ positively selected. Receptors were obtained from a young man in good health.

The chain uses TRBV28 and TRBJ1-5, with TRBD1 matching over 7 bases. Germline assignment: CDR1 MDHEN and CDR2 SYDVKM. The length of the CDR3 is 15 residues. J lost 9 bases, V lost 5 bases, and 13 bases had no gene match. The CDR3 sequence: CASSVPDRYLGPQHF. The CDR3 nucleotides are TGTGCCAGCAGTGTCCCGGACAGGTACCTTGGGCCCCAGCATTTT.

This chain uses TRBV29-1 with TRBJ2-3; D may be TRBD1 or TRBD2 (5 bases each). Germline values: CDR1 SQVTM, CDR2 ANQGSEA. The CDR3 is 13 residues long. Trimming removed 8 bases from V and 6 bases from J, with 18 bases in between. The CDR3 is CSQQAPRGDTQYF. As DNA, the CDR3 is TGCAGCCAACAGGCGCCCCGGGGTGATACGCAGTATTTT.

This clone was recorded only once. The chain joins TRBV20-1 to TRBJ1-4; no reliable D call. The CDR3 sequence is 11 residues long. Trimming took 6 bases from V and 8 from J, leaving 10 bases between them. From germline, CDR1 is DFQATT and CDR2 SNEGSKA (reference sequence). The CDR3 region has the DNA TGCAGTGCCAGGACGCAGGAAAAACTGTTTTTT. It codes for CSARTQEKLFF.

The table lists this clone with a count of one. The chain joins TRBV9 to TRBJ2-4, with TRBD1 matching over 11 bases. Unmatched junction bases numbered 24, after V lost 1 base and J lost 6 bases. The CDR3 runs 22 residues. The germline V gene encodes CDR1 SGDLS and CDR2 YYNGEE. The CDR3 is CASSVRSMREDRGLEVGNIQYF. The DNA of the CDR3 is TGTGCCAGCAGCGTAAGGTCGATGCGGGAGGACAGGGGGCTAGAGGTGGGAAACATTCAGTACTTC.

The chain couples TRBV18 to TRBJ2-1; 12 positions match TRBD2. The CDR3 is 16 amino acids. Per germline, CDR1 KGHSH and CDR2 LQKENI. V gave up 1 base and J gave up 8 bases; unmatched junction bases: 6. The CDR3 is CASSPRLAGGRDEQFF. DNA for the CDR3: TGTGCCAGCTCACCACGGCTAGCGGGAGGGCGTGATGAGCAGTTCTTC.

The chain is built from TRBV27 and TRBJ1-2; D is unresolved. Germline V gene data show CDR1 as MNHEY and CDR2 as SMNVEV (reference sequence). CDR3 length equals 12 residues. Trimming cost V 5 bases and J 4 bases, with 8 bases left between them. The CDR3 protein is CASSLRPYGYTF. The CDR3, as DNA: TGTGCCAGCAGTCTTCGACCCTATGGCTACACCTTC.

The CDR3 is CASSLGLSGGTKNTEAFF. The CDR3 coding sequence is TGCGCCAGCAGCTTGGGTCTCTCGGGTGGGACTAAGAACACTGAAGCTTTCTTT. This rearrangement joins TRBV5-1 to TRBJ1-1; a weak D match, TRBD1 (5 bases). Germline V CDR1 and CDR2: SGHRS, YFSETQ. The germline V and J ends were trimmed by 0 bases and 1 base, with 19 bases remaining between them. The CDR3 is made up of 18 amino acids.

This chain joins TRBV9 and TRBJ2-1, with D perhaps TRBD2 (7 bases). The CDR3 runs to 18 residues. V lost 0 bases, J lost 6 bases, and 22 bases lay in between. Per the germline V gene, CDR1 is SGDLS and CDR2 is YYNGEE. CDR3 protein: CASSVASVRGGRSNEQFF. The CDR3 nucleotides read TGTGCCAGCAGCGTAGCTTCGGTTAGGGGGGGCCGAAGCAATGAGCAGTTCTTC.

V usage is TRBV7-7 and J usage is TRBJ2-1, with D possibly called TRBD1 or TRBD2 (6 bases each). From germline, CDR1 is SSHAT and CDR2 FNYEAQ (reference sequence). This CDR3 spans 14 amino acids. Trimming left V 1 base short and J 7 bases short, with 11 bases between. The CDR3 DNA reads TGTGCCAGCAGCTTAGGATTAGGGGGGAATGAGCAGTTCTTC. Its protein product is CASSLGLGGNEQFF.

This clone was recorded once. The rearrangement joins TRBV28 to TRBJ1-1; D is ambiguous. The germline V gene encodes CDR1 MDHEN and CDR2 SYDVKM. V lost 5 bases, J lost 11 bases, and 24 bases lay in between. This CDR3 region has 15 residues. The CDR3 here is CASSGYGLLGGSAFF. The DNA for the CDR3 is TGTGCCAGCAGTGGGTACGGGTTATTAGGCGGAAGCGCTTTCTTT.

The rearrangement uses TRBV5-6 and TRBJ2-7; weak D call: TRBD2 (5 bases). Germline-derived CDR1 and CDR2 are SGHDT and YYEEEE. V lost 4 bases, J lost 3 bases, and 17 bases lay in between. The CDR3 consists of 15 residues. Written as DNA, the CDR3 is TGTGCCAGCAGCCCTCGGGTCGGGGAAGACTACGAGCAGTACTTC. Translated, it gives CASSPRVGEDYEQYF.

The gene calls are TRBV7-9 and TRBJ1-1; D is possibly TRBD1 (6 bases). Germline lookup yields CDR1 SEHNR and CDR2 FQNEAQ (reference sequence). Trimming shortened V by 5 bases and J by 1 base, and 17 bases separated the two germline ends. The CDR3 consists of 16 residues. CDR3 nucleotides: TGTGCCAGCAGCCCGCCGGGGCTGACAGGGAACACTGAAGCTTTCTTT. Translating it yields CASSPPGLTGNTEAFF. Based on the CDR3 plus reference TRBV7-9 and TRBJ1-1, the full variable domain is DTGVSQNPRHKITKRGQNVTFRCDPISEHNRLYWYRQTLGQGPEFLTYFQNEAQLEKSRLLSDRFSAERPKGSFSTLEIQRTEQGDSAMYLCASSPPGLTGNTEAFFGQGTRLTVV.

This chain links TRBV27 with TRBJ1-2; D may be TRBD1 (6 bases). The CDR3 is made up of 15 amino acids. Trimming removed 5 bases from V and 4 bases from J, with 17 bases in between. Germline CDR1 and CDR2: MNHEY and SMNVEV (reference sequence). The chain's CDR3 is CASSRTGGRGYGYTF. CDR3 sequence (DNA): TGTGCCAGCAGTAGGACGGGGGGCAGGGGCTATGGCTACACCTTC.